What follows are 19 T cell receptor beta chains derived from one specimen sequenced in a study of blood T cell repertoires in COVID-19. TCRdb keeps only in-frame clones here, not all; method: immunoSEQ multiplex PCR. The sample yields over 40,000 clones, approximately 80% seen once. The specimen sequenced was peripheral blood. The origin of the receptors is a human donor in a cohort sampled during active COVID-19.

V usage is TRBV18 and J usage is TRBJ1-1; a weak D match, TRBD1 (6 bases). Germline CDR1 and CDR2: KGHSH and LQKENI. Trimming cost V 0 bases and J 5 bases, with 10 bases left between them. CDR3 length: 14 residues. Written as DNA, the CDR3 is TGTGCCAGCTCACCACCTGCGGGGGCAACTGAAGCTTTCTTT. Amino acid sequence: CASSPPAGATEAFF.

The genes are TRBV6-5 and TRBJ2-1, with 9 bases that match TRBD2. Trimming cost V 8 bases and J 6 bases; bases outside gene matches: 5. The CDR3 has 13 residues. The germline gives CDR1 MNHEY, CDR2 SVGAGI. The CDR3 spells CASLAGGGNEQFF. CDR3 bases: TGTGCCAGCCTGGCGGGAGGGGGCAATGAGCAGTTCTTC.

This clone appeared a few times. The V gene is TRBV2, the J gene TRBJ2-7, with 7 positions matching TRBD2. CDR1 is SNHLY and CDR2 is FYNNEI in the germline V gene. With 2 bases clipped from V and 6 bases from J, the junction kept 7 bases outside the gene matches. CDR3 length equals 14 residues. The CDR3 here is CASSEYGGTFEQYF. CDR3 DNA: TGTGCCAGCAGTGAATACGGGGGGACTTTCGAGCAGTACTTC. The full variable domain, in which reference TRBV2 and TRBJ2-7 provide the parts outside the CDR3, is EPEVTQTPSHQVTQMGQEVILRCVPISNHLYFYWYRQILGQKVEFLVSFYNNEISEKSEIFDDQFSVERPDGSNFTLKIRSTKLEDSAMYFCASSEYGGTFEQYFGPGTRLTVT.

This chain joins TRBV6-4 and TRBJ1-1, with 7 nucleotides matching TRBD1. The CDR3 runs to 14 residues. Germline V gives CDR1 MRHNA, CDR2 SNTAGT. The trim removed 6 bases at V and 5 bases at J, leaving 9 bases unmatched. The chain's CDR3 is CASSQDRESTEAFF. CDR3 DNA sequence: TGTGCCAGCAGCCAAGACAGGGAGAGTACTGAAGCTTTCTTT.

The chain is built from TRBV27 and TRBJ2-1; 7 bases are shared with TRBD2. V lost 3 bases, J lost 5 bases, and 7 bases stayed unmatched. CDR3 length: 15 amino acids. CDR1 and CDR2 (germline): MNHEY, SMNVEV (reference sequence). Written as DNA, the CDR3 is TGTGCCAGCAGTTTCCGAGGGAGGGTTAACAATGAGCAGTTCTTC. Amino acid sequence: CASSFRGRVNNEQFF.

The J gene is TRBJ2-1, the V gene TRBV29-1, with 9 bases fitting TRBD2. The germline V gene has CDR1 SQVTM and CDR2 ANQGSEA. The ends lost 7 bases at V and 7 bases at J; junction bases unmatched: 14. The CDR3 contains 15 residues. CDR3 residues: CSAQYRGRAGNEQFF. DNA of the CDR3: TGCAGCGCCCAGTATCGCGGGAGGGCGGGGAATGAGCAGTTCTTC.

This sequence joins TRBV6-2 or TRBV6-3 and TRBJ1-6; 8 bases agree with TRBD1. Trimming cost V 6 bases and J 7 bases; bases outside gene matches: 5. CDR1 and CDR2 from the germline V gene are MNHEY and SVGEGT. CDR3 length: 14 amino acids. CDR3 nucleotide sequence: TGTGCCAGCAGCGGACAGGGAGGCAATTCACCCCTCCACTTT. Translated, it gives CASSGQGGNSPLHF.

Worth noting for this clone: Germline and junction disagree at one end, which may indicate a read error. The chain employs TRBV11-3 and TRBJ2-7; TRBD1 matches 11 bases. CDR1 is SGHNT and CDR2 is YENEEA in the germline V gene. CDR3 length: 12 residues. The CDR3 region is CASSLDGDRGAF. For the CDR3, the DNA is TGTGCCAGCAGCTTAGATGGGGACAGGGGGGCATTC.

In DNA form, the CDR3 reads TGTGCCAGCAGCCAAGCGAGTCTTACCGTAGATACGCAGTATTTT. Protein: CASSQASLTVDTQYF. The J gene is TRBJ2-3, the V gene TRBV4-2; D not resolved. The length of the CDR3 is 15 residues. The V gene's germline CDR1 is LGHNA and CDR2 YNFKEQ. V was cut by 1 base and J by 5 bases, with 13 bases left in between.

V usage is TRBV4-1 and J usage is TRBJ2-2; 9 nucleotides align to TRBD2. The CDR3 is 16 residues long. CDR1 is MGHRA and CDR2 is YSYEKL in the germline V gene. Trimming at V came to 3 bases and at J to 6 bases, leaving 8 bases not matched to a gene. CDR3 protein: CASSHAWAGGSGELFF. The CDR3 DNA reads TGCGCCAGCAGCCATGCCTGGGCGGGAGGGTCCGGGGAGCTGTTTTTT.

The chain couples TRBV5-1 to TRBJ1-3; 7 bases align to TRBD1. Germline CDR1 SGHRS, CDR2 YFSETQ. V was pared by 4 bases and J by 0 bases, with 7 bases of the junction left unmatched. The CDR3 has 16 residues. Written as DNA, the CDR3 is TGCGCCAGCAGCGTCTCCACAGGGGTCTCTGGAAACACCATATATTTT. This sequence encodes CASSVSTGVSGNTIYF.

The rearrangement joins TRBV5-6 to TRBJ1-4; unclear D gene. Looked up from germline, CDR1 is SGHDT and CDR2 is YYEEEE. The CDR3 is made up of 15 amino acids. With 1 base removed from V and 0 bases from J, the gap between germline ends came to 7 bases. CDR3 bases: TGTGCCAGCAGCTTGAGAACAACAACTAATGAAAAACTGTTTTTT. Amino acid sequence: CASSLRTTTNEKLFF. The entire variable domain, with the rest obtained from reference TRBV5-6 and TRBJ1-4, is as follows: DAGVTQSPTHLIKTRGQQVTLRCSPKSGHDTVSWYQQALGQGPQFIFQYYEEEERQRGNFPDRFSGHQFPNYSSELNVNALLLGDSALYLCASSLRTTTNEKLFFGSGTQLSVL.

V is TRBV5-1 and J is TRBJ2-1; 10 nucleotides match TRBD2. The CDR3 sequence is 15 residues long. Germline V gives CDR1 SGHRS, CDR2 YFSETQ. The J segment lost 5 bases and the V segment lost 1 base, leaving 3 bases of the junction unmatched. This CDR3 is CASSLSLAGDNEQFF. CDR3 DNA sequence: TGCGCCAGCAGCTTGTCCCTAGCGGGGGACAATGAGCAGTTCTTC.

The chain has TRBV4-3 and TRBJ2-1; TRBD1 matches at 8 bases. V gave up 5 bases and J gave up 3 bases; unmatched junction bases: 3. The germline CDR1 and CDR2 sequences are LGHNA and YSLEER. CDR3 size: 14 residues. The CDR3 DNA is TGCGCCAGCAGCGGGGGACAGGACTACAATGAGCAGTTCTTC. It codes for CASSGGQDYNEQFF.

In this sample, this clone turned up once. The chain joins TRBV30 to TRBJ1-2; no clear D gene. Per the germline V gene, CDR1 is GTSNPN and CDR2 is SVGIG (reference sequence). The CDR3 has 13 residues. V was clipped by 0 bases and J by 7 bases, with 12 bases between them. CDR3 amino acids: CAWSVQLGSGYTF. The CDR3 DNA follows: TGTGCCTGGAGTGTACAGCTTGGGAGTGGCTACACCTTC.

J is TRBJ1-5 and V is TRBV7-2; the match to TRBD1 covers 10 bases. The V segment lost 5 bases and the J segment 2 bases; nucleotides outside the gene matches: 9. The CDR3 sequence is 17 residues long. Germline CDR1 reads SGHTA; CDR2 reads FQGNSA. CDR3 sequence reads: CASSPATGGAGNQPQHF. Written as DNA, the CDR3 is TGTGCCAGCAGCCCGGCGACAGGGGGCGCGGGCAATCAGCCCCAGCATTTT. Complete variable domain (other parts from reference TRBV7-2 and TRBJ1-5): GAGVSQSPSNKVTEKGKDVELRCDPISGHTALYWYRQSLGQGLEFLIYFQGNSAPDKSGLPSDRFSAERTGGSVSTLTIQRTQQEDSAVYLCASSPATGGAGNQPQHFGDGTRLSIL.

This clone was observed a handful of times. The rearrangement links TRBV14 to TRBJ1-1; D gene ambiguous. Per the germline V gene, CDR1 is SGHDN and CDR2 is FVKESK. V lost 2 bases and J lost 7, with 11 bases in between. This CDR3 comprises 13 residues. This CDR3 reads CASSQWGGGEAFF. The CDR3 coding sequence is TGTGCCAGCAGCCAATGGGGAGGCGGTGAAGCTTTCTTT.

The chain carries TRBV6-5 and TRBJ2-6; tentative D call: TRBD2 (5 bases). V was trimmed by 0 bases and J by 2 bases, leaving 8 bases between them. From germline, CDR1 is MNHEY and CDR2 SVGAGI. The CDR3 length is 16 residues. Here the CDR3 reads CASSYSSGAGANVLTF. The CDR3 DNA follows: TGTGCCAGCAGTTACTCGTCCGGGGCTGGGGCCAACGTCCTGACTTTC.

The chain uses TRBV24-1 and TRBJ1-2; TRBD1 is a possible D gene (6 bases). This CDR3 is 13 amino acids long. CDR1 KGHDR and CDR2 SFDVKD come from the germline V gene. V lost 7 bases and J lost 1, with 9 bases in between. The CDR3 here is CATSPQGNYGYTF. In DNA form, the CDR3 reads TGTGCCACCAGCCCACAGGGTAACTATGGCTACACCTTC.